The 32 T cell receptor beta chains listed next were all sequenced from one sample in a study of beta chain features in type 1 diabetes. General study points: Across all four CD4+ subsets, people with type 1 diabetes showed modestly shorter TCRB CDR3s.

Isolated RNA was reverse transcribed in full, so expressed TCRB transcripts were sequenced. Sequenced by immunoSEQ multiplex PCR; TCRdb stores in-frame clones only, minus some. The data contain 150,000 to 200,000 clones, roughly 59% of them singletons. Their antigens remain unidentified. Specimen: naive CD4+ T cells from blood. These receptors all stem from a man aged 25 to 45 with type 1 diabetes.

The chain recombines TRBV29-1 with TRBJ2-1; maybe TRBD1 (5 bases). There are 13 residues in the CDR3. The germline gives CDR1 SQVTM, CDR2 ANQGSEA. Trimming removed 8 bases from V and 5 bases from J, with 16 bases in between. Here the CDR3 reads CSFTGYRNNEQFF. CDR3 in DNA: TGCAGCTTCACAGGATACCGGAACAATGAGCAGTTCTTC.

The rearrangement uses TRBV11-2 and TRBJ2-3; D may be TRBD2 (6 bases). The CDR3 consists of 15 residues. Germline assignment: CDR1 SGHAT and CDR2 FQNNGV. V lost 2 bases, J lost 0 bases, and 9 bases lay in between. CDR3 residues: CASSLRDSSTDTQYF. The DNA of the CDR3 is TGTGCCAGCAGCTTACGGGACTCTAGCACAGATACGCAGTATTTT.

This clone was detected only a few times. V gene TRBV2 combines with J gene TRBJ1-5, with unresolved D. Germline V gives CDR1 SNHLY, CDR2 FYNNEI. The V gene lost 5 bases and the J gene lost 7 bases, with 12 bases spanning the gap. This CDR3 is 13 amino acids long. CDR3 DNA: TGTGCCAGCAGTTACAGCTTTTTGCAGCCCCAGCATTTT. This gives the protein CASSYSFLQPQHF. Complete variable domain (other parts from reference TRBV2 and TRBJ1-5): EPEVTQTPSHQVTQMGQEVILRCVPISNHLYFYWYRQILGQKVEFLVSFYNNEISEKSEIFDDQFSVERPDGSNFTLKIRSTKLEDSAMYFCASSYSFLQPQHFGDGTRLSIL.

The chain has TRBV29-1 and TRBJ2-1; 10 nucleotides align to TRBD2. The CDR3 has 16 residues. V shed 7 bases, J shed 4 bases, and the junction held 13 bases outside the gene matches. Germline CDR1 is SQVTM and CDR2 is ANQGSEA. The CDR3 region has the DNA TGCAGCGCCGCCATAGGACTAGCGGTTACTTACAATGAGCAGTTCTTC. Its protein product is CSAAIGLAVTYNEQFF.

V usage is TRBV7-2 and J usage is TRBJ2-3; D is perhaps TRBD2 (6 bases). CDR1 is SGHTA, CDR2 FQGNSA, per germline. The length of the CDR3 is 16 residues. Trimming stripped 2 bases from V and 0 bases from J, with 12 bases between. The CDR3 bases are TGTGCCAGCAGCTTAATAGGTAGCGGAAGCACAGATACGCAGTATTTT. Protein product: CASSLIGSGSTDTQYF.

This clone was observed a handful of times. The chain uses TRBV30 and TRBJ2-3; 9 bases align to TRBD2. V shed 3 bases, J shed 7 bases, and the junction held 8 bases outside the gene matches. This CDR3 spans 14 amino acids. Germline CDR1 and CDR2: GTSNPN and SVGIG (reference sequence). The CDR3 bases are TGTGCCTGGAGCATAGCGGGGGCGCAGCATACGCAGTATTTT. As protein: CAWSIAGAQHTQYF.

The chain has TRBV20-1 and TRBJ2-7; tentatively, D is TRBD1 (5 bases). The CDR3 has 11 residues. Germline V lookup: CDR1 DFQATT, CDR2 SNEGSKA (reference sequence). Trimming left V 6 bases short and J 3 bases short, with 9 bases between. The CDR3 spells CSAQGGYEQYF. DNA of the CDR3: TGCAGTGCGCAGGGTGGCTACGAGCAGTACTTC.

The V call is TRBV27, the J call TRBJ2-5, with D hard to call. From germline, CDR1 is MNHEY and CDR2 SMNVEV (reference sequence). The CDR3 is made up of 14 amino acids. Trimming took off 3 bases at V and 4 bases at J, with 12 bases between the two ends. The CDR3 DNA sequence: TGTGCCAGCAGTTTGTGGGGAATCGGAGAGACCCAGTACTTC. Translating it yields CASSLWGIGETQYF.

The CDR3 here is CASSRDRSYNEQFF. As DNA, the CDR3 is TGTGCCAGCAGCCGGGACAGATCCTACAATGAGCAGTTCTTC. V gene TRBV27 combines with J gene TRBJ2-1; TRBD1 aligns across 7 bases. The J segment lost 1 base and the V segment lost 6 bases, leaving 3 bases of the junction unmatched. This CDR3 is 14 amino acids long. Germline V gene data show CDR1 as MNHEY and CDR2 as SMNVEV (reference sequence).

This chain connects TRBV4-3 to TRBJ2-3; 10 positions agree with TRBD2. Per germline, CDR1 LGHNA and CDR2 YSLEER. The CDR3 has 15 residues. V lost 0 bases, J lost 3 bases, and 0 bases stayed unmatched. For the CDR3, the DNA is TGCGCCAGCAGCCAAGATAGCGGGGGGACAGATACGCAGTATTTT. This gives the protein CASSQDSGGTDTQYF.

The chain employs TRBV4-3 and TRBJ2-3; D is undetermined. Deletions cut 0 bases from V and 3 bases from J, with 16 bases between. CDR3 size: 17 residues. Germline CDR1 LGHNA, CDR2 YSLEER. The CDR3 DNA reads TGCGCCAGCAGCCAAGATATCACCGGGTTGGGGACAGATACGCAGTATTTT. As protein: CASSQDITGLGTDTQYF.

The chain is built from TRBV29-1 and TRBJ2-5; 10 bases agree with TRBD1. The J segment lost 5 bases and the V segment lost 7 bases, leaving 7 bases of the junction unmatched. This CDR3 region has 13 residues. CDR1 is SQVTM, CDR2 ANQGSEA, per germline. This CDR3 is CSGTGGFRETQYF. Written as DNA, the CDR3 is TGCAGCGGGACAGGGGGGTTTCGGGAGACCCAGTACTTC.

This sequence joins TRBV9 and TRBJ1-6; TRBD1 matches at 10 bases. The V and J ends lost 3 bases and 6 bases, in that order; junction bases with no gene match: 3. This CDR3 region has 15 residues. The germline V gene has CDR1 SGDLS and CDR2 YYNGEE. CDR3 coding DNA: TGTGCCAGCAGCGAGGGGGACAGGGGTAATTCACCCCTCCACTTT. Protein: CASSEGDRGNSPLHF.

The gene calls are TRBV6-6 and TRBJ2-5, with D unresolved. Looked up from germline, CDR1 is MNHNY and CDR2 is SVGAGI (reference sequence). The CDR3 sequence is 12 residues long. Trimming took off 5 bases at V and 5 bases at J, with 9 bases between the two ends. CDR3 nucleotide sequence: TGTGCCAGCAGTACGAGGATGGAGACCCAGTACTTC. Translated, it gives CASSTRMETQYF.

This clone was seen more than once but under ten times. The chain uses TRBV29-1 and TRBJ1-4; a possible D gene is TRBD1 (6 bases). Trimming shortened V by 4 bases and J by 7 bases, and 10 bases separated the two germline ends. CDR1 SQVTM and CDR2 ANQGSEA come from the germline V gene. There are 12 residues in the CDR3. In DNA, the CDR3 is TGCAGCGTTGTGGGGACAAGTGAAAAACTGTTTTTT. This gives the protein CSVVGTSEKLFF.

The table lists this clone with a few counts. This sequence joins TRBV4-1 and TRBJ2-5; no clear D. The CDR3 has 15 residues. Trimming took 3 bases from V and 1 from J, leaving 12 bases between them. In germline, CDR1 is MGHRA, CDR2 YSYEKL. DNA for the CDR3: TGCGCCAGCAGCCACCCAGGTAGTGTCCAAGAGACCCAGTACTTC. Amino acids: CASSHPGSVQETQYF.

The chain has TRBV7-2 and TRBJ2-7, with 10 positions matching TRBD2. The CDR3 sequence is 14 residues long. The ends lost 0 bases at V and 7 bases at J; junction bases unmatched: 3. Germline V CDR1 and CDR2: SGHTA, FQGNSA. CDR3 sequence: CASSLALAGVEQYF. DNA of the CDR3: TGTGCCAGCAGCTTAGCGCTAGCGGGGGTAGAGCAGTACTTC. Using reference TRBV7-2 and TRBJ2-7 for the parts outside the CDR3, the full variable domain is GAGVSQSPSNKVTEKGKDVELRCDPISGHTALYWYRQSLGQGLEFLIYFQGNSAPDKSGLPSDRFSAERTGGSVSTLTIQRTQQEDSAVYLCASSLALAGVEQYFGPGTRLTVT.

A few counts support this clone. This rearrangement joins TRBV30 to TRBJ2-3, with TRBD1 matching 7 bases. Germline trimming cut 1 base from V and 4 bases from J; bases unmatched to any gene: 2. CDR1 is GTSNPN, CDR2 SVGIG, per germline (reference sequence). This CDR3 has 13 residues. The CDR3 DNA reads TGTGCCTGGAGTGGACAGGGCCCAGATACGCAGTATTTT. Protein: CAWSGQGPDTQYF.

This clone was seen a few times. The chain carries TRBV29-1 and TRBJ2-7; possibly TRBD2 for D (6 bases). The CDR3 contains 13 residues. Germline loops: CDR1 SQVTM, CDR2 ANQGSEA. V was pared by 5 bases and J by 6 bases, with 17 bases between. The CDR3 reads CSVRGTPSSEQYF. The CDR3 nucleotides are TGCAGCGTTCGAGGGACTCCTAGCTCCGAGCAGTACTTC.

The V gene is TRBV29-1, the J gene TRBJ2-7; a weak D match, TRBD2 (6 bases). The CDR3 loop spans 11 amino acids. The V gene lost 6 bases and the J gene lost 3 bases, with 9 bases spanning the gap. Germline V gene sequence: CDR1 SQVTM, CDR2 ANQGSEA. The CDR3 sequence: CSVRDLYEQYF. The DNA for the CDR3 is TGCAGCGTGCGGGACCTCTACGAGCAGTACTTC.

This clone appeared a few times. The chain joins TRBV6-5 to TRBJ1-1; no reliable D call. Per germline, CDR1 MNHEY and CDR2 SVGAGI. V dropped 4 bases and J dropped 1 base, with 10 bases sitting between them. The CDR3 length is 14 residues. The CDR3 loop reads CASSSLDGNTEAFF. The CDR3 bases are TGTGCCAGCAGTTCCTTGGACGGGAACACTGAAGCTTTCTTT.

The chain joins TRBV9 to TRBJ2-1; no clear D gene. The germline CDR1 and CDR2 sequences are SGDLS and YYNGEE. The length of the CDR3 is 13 residues. V lost 0 bases and J 4 bases, leaving 5 bases between the germline ends. The CDR3 nucleotides are TGTGCCAGCAGCGTAGCGCCTTACAATGAGCAGTTCTTC. Amino acid sequence: CASSVAPYNEQFF.

This chain links TRBV4-1 with TRBJ2-5, with D unresolved. Germline CDR1 MGHRA, CDR2 YSYEKL. The V gene lost 0 bases and the J gene lost 5 bases, with 10 bases spanning the gap. The CDR3 extends over 14 amino acids. Here the CDR3 DNA reads TGCGCCAGCAGCCAAGATGAAGGGCGGGAGACCCAGTACTTC. As protein: CASSQDEGRETQYF.

The chain is built from TRBV30 and TRBJ2-6; 7 positions match TRBD1. The CDR3 sequence is 15 residues long. The trim removed 4 bases at V and 0 bases at J, leaving 3 bases unmatched. The germline CDR1 and CDR2 sequences are GTSNPN and SVGIG (reference sequence). CDR3 sequence reads: CAWTQGSSGANVLTF. The CDR3, as DNA: TGTGCCTGGACACAGGGGAGCTCTGGGGCCAACGTCCTGACTTTC. The full variable domain, completed using reference TRBV30 and TRBJ2-6, is SQTIHQWPATLVQPVGSPLSLECTVEGTSNPNLYWYRQAAGRGLQLLFYSVGIGQISSEVPQNLSASRPQDRQFILSSKKLLLSDSGFYLCAWTQGSSGANVLTFGAGSRLTVL.

The chain recombines TRBV11-2 with TRBJ2-5; the D gene is possibly TRBD1 (5 bases). The CDR3 is 14 amino acids. Deletions cut 5 bases from V and 4 bases from J, with 14 bases between. CDR1 is SGHAT, CDR2 FQNNGV, per germline. The CDR3: CASSPGAGRETQYF. The DNA for the CDR3 is TGTGCCAGCAGCCCTGGGGCAGGTCGAGAGACCCAGTACTTC.

V is TRBV9 and J is TRBJ2-7, with 7 nucleotides matching TRBD1. The CDR3 covers 15 residues. CDR1 and CDR2 from the germline V gene are SGDLS and YYNGEE. The V gene end was trimmed by 2 bases and the J gene end by 2 bases; junction bases not matched to a gene: 7. As DNA, the CDR3 is TGTGCCAGCAGCGTCCATGGGACAGACACCTACGAGCAGTACTTC. Protein product: CASSVHGTDTYEQYF.

This clone occurred a few times. CDR3 nucleotides: TGCAGCGTTGATACTCCGCCGAGGGTTCGAGAGACCCAGTACTTC. Protein sequence: CSVDTPPRVRETQYF. The rearrangement joins TRBV29-1 to TRBJ2-5, with D possibly matching TRBD2 (5 bases). Germline loops: CDR1 SQVTM, CDR2 ANQGSEA. The V end lost 3 bases, the J end lost 4 bases, and 18 bases lay between the germline ends. CDR3 size: 15 residues.

The V gene is TRBV15, the J gene TRBJ2-5, with a tentative D call TRBD2 (6 bases). Germline CDR1 and CDR2: LNHNV and YYDKDF (reference sequence). The CDR3 extends over 13 amino acids. Deletions cut 2 bases from V and 10 bases from J, with 14 bases between. Here the CDR3 DNA reads TGTGCCACCAGCAGACCGGCTCTCGGGGGCCAGTACTTC. Translating it yields CATSRPALGGQYF.

CDR3 in DNA: TGTGCCAGCTCACCGATGGCCAACTCCTACGAGCAGTACTTC. Translation gives CASSPMANSYEQYF. The chain employs TRBV18 and TRBJ2-7; D gene unclear. Trimming left V 3 bases short and J 0 bases short, with 9 bases between. CDR1 is KGHSH, CDR2 LQKENI, per germline. The CDR3 has 14 residues. Looking up the rest from reference TRBV18 and TRBJ2-7 gives the full variable domain: NAGVMQNPRHLVRRRGQEARLRCSPMKGHSHVYWYRQLPEEGLKFMVYLQKENIIDESGMPKERFSAEFPKEGPSILRIQQVVRGDSAAYFCASSPMANSYEQYFGPGTRLTVT.

The chain recombines TRBV29-1 with TRBJ2-3; D is perhaps TRBD1 (5 bases). CDR3 size: 13 residues. Per germline, CDR1 SQVTM and CDR2 ANQGSEA. V was cut by 6 bases and J by 0 bases, with 10 bases left in between. The CDR3 spells CSVGQTSTDTQYF. The CDR3 region has the DNA TGCAGCGTCGGACAAACCAGCACAGATACGCAGTATTTT.

The chain uses TRBV25-1 and TRBJ2-7; no definite D call. The germline gives CDR1 MGHDK, CDR2 SYGVNS. V was pared by 5 bases and J by 7 bases, with 9 bases between. The CDR3 spans 11 residues. The CDR3 coding sequence is TGTGCCAGCAGTCCCGGACGGGAGCAGTACTTC. Translated: CASSPGREQYF.

The chain links TRBV7-2 to TRBJ2-3; 7 bases fit TRBD1. Losses at the gene ends were 1 base for V and 6 bases for J; bases not matched to a gene: 4. CDR3 length: 14 residues. In germline, CDR1 is SGHTA, CDR2 FQGNSA. As DNA, the CDR3 is TGTGCCAGCAGCTTAGGAACAGGGGCGGATACGCAGTATTTT. Translated, it gives CASSLGTGADTQYF.